The subject of this entry is one T cell receptor (beta chain). The PCR made use of 60 Vbeta and 13 Jbeta primers. Generated by immunoSEQ multiplex PCR, the TCRdb table keeps only in-frame clones and is missing some. The data show about 130,000 clones, roughly 80% seen once. This record comes from a study of cytomegalovirus exposure and HLA in healthy donors. Germline lookup yields CDR1 LGHNA and CDR2 YNFKEQ. The length of the CDR3 is 18 residues. Trimming cost V 1 base and J 4 bases; bases outside gene matches: 10. Sequenced input: PBMCs. This chain links TRBV4-2 with TRBJ1-3; 10 positions match TRBD1. The receptor was derived from a female donor in good health and CMV-seronegative. The CDR3 DNA is TGTGCCAGCAGCCAAGGGGTCCGGGACAGGGGTACAGGAAACACCATATATTTT. It is translated as CASSQGVRDRGTGNTIYF.